This T cell receptor beta chain was documented in a study of T cell responses to AZD1222 COVID-19 vaccine. TCRdb's table, derived via immunoSEQ multiplex PCR, lists solely in-frame clones and lacks some. The sample includes 100,000 to 150,000 clones, roughly nine tenths of them seen just once. To note about this clone: The antigen is undetermined.

Study-level points and caveats: In a largely white British group with more females than males, clonal diversity was possibly underestimated. Increased Spike-specific TCR breadth and depth were observed after two AZD1222 doses. Repertoires in all cases were sampled only once the peak T cell response had passed.

Trimming pared 0 bases from V and 9 bases from J, leaving 8 bases between. This CDR3 is built from 12 residues. In germline, CDR1 is SGHVS, CDR2 FNYEAQ. This clonotype originated in an adult in good health. V is TRBV7-6 and J is TRBJ2-5; possibly TRBD2 for D (5 bases). The sequenced sample was peripheral blood, obtained on day 0 of AZD1222 vaccination. CDR3 coding DNA: TGTGCCAGCAGCTTAGCGTCGGGGTCCCAGTACTTC. The encoded protein is CASSLASGSQYF.